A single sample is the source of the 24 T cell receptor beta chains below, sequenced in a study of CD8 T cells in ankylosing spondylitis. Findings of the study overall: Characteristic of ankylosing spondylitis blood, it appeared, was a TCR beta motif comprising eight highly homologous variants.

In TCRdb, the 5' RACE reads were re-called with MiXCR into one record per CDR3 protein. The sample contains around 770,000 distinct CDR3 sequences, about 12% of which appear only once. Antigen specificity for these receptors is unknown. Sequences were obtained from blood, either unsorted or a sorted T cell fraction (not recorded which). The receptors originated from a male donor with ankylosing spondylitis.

CDR3 DNA sequence: TGTGCCAGCAGTTCCTCCGGGACTAGCGTTTTAGGTGAGCAGTTCTTC. Translation gives CASSSSGTSVLGEQFF. V is TRBV28 and J is TRBJ2-1, with 10 bases aligning to TRBD2. J was trimmed by 9 bases and V by 4 bases; bases with no gene match: 12. From germline, CDR1 is MDHEN and CDR2 SYDVKM. This CDR3 region has 16 residues.

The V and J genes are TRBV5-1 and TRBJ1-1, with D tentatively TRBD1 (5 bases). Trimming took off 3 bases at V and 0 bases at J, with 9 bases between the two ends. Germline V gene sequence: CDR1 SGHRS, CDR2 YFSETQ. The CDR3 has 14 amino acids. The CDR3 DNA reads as TGCGCCAGCAGCTGGGACGGATTGAACACTGAAGCTTTCTTT. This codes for CASSWDGLNTEAFF.

CDR3 sequence: CSARHPRELTDTQYF. The DNA for the CDR3 is TGCAGTGCTAGACACCCACGAGAACTCACAGATACGCAGTATTTT. J is TRBJ2-3 and V is TRBV20-1; D remains unclear. Trimming shortened V by 2 bases and J by 2 bases, and 14 bases separated the two germline ends. Germline V gene data show CDR1 as DFQATT and CDR2 as SNEGSKA (reference sequence). CDR3 length equals 15 residues.

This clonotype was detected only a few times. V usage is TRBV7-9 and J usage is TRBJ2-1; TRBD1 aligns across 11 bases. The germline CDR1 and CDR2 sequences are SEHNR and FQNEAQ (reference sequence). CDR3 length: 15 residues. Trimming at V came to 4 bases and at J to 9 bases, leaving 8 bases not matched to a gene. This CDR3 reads CASSSDRGPVSEQFF. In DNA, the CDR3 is TGTGCCAGCAGCTCGGACAGGGGGCCCGTGTCTGAGCAGTTCTTC.

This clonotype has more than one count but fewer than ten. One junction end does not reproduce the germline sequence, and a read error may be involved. The CDR3 spells CASSSTNQSQHF. The CDR3 DNA reads as TGTGCCAGCAGCTCGACCAATCAGTCCCAGCATTTT. This chain connects TRBV7-2 to TRBJ1-5; D is unclear. The V gene's germline CDR1 is SGHTA and CDR2 FQGNSA. The CDR3 loop spans 12 amino acids.

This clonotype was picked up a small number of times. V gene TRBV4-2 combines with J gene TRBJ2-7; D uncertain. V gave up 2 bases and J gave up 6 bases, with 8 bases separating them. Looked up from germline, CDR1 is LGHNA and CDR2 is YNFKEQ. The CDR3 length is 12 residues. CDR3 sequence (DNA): TGTGCCAGCAGCCAAACCCCCACCGAGCAGTACTTC. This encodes CASSQTPTEQYF.

The CDR3 here is CASSFQAPGLFGKNIQYF. The CDR3 region has the DNA TGTGCCAGCAGCTTTCAGGCTCCGGGGCTGTTTGGCAAAAACATTCAGTACTTC. The chain combines TRBV11-2 with TRBJ2-4; D may match TRBD1 or TRBD2 (5 bases each). This CDR3 region has 18 residues. V gave up 3 bases and J gave up 3 bases, with 21 bases separating them. The germline gives CDR1 SGHAT, CDR2 FQNNGV. Full variable domain (outside the CDR3, taken from reference TRBV11-2 and TRBJ2-4): EAGVAQSPRYKIIEKRQSVAFWCNPISGHATLYWYQQILGQGPKLLIQFQNNGVVDDSQLPKDRFSAERLKGVDSTLKIQPAKLEDSAVYLCASSFQAPGLFGKNIQYFGAGTRLSVL.

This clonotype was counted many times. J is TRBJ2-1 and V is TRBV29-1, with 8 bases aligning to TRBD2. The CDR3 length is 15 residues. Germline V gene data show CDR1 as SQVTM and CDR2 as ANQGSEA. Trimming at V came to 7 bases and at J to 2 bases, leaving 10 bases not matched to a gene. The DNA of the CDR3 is TGCAGCGCCGAGAGGGGCGGGGGGCCCTACAATGAGCAGTTCTTC. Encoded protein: CSAERGGGPYNEQFF.

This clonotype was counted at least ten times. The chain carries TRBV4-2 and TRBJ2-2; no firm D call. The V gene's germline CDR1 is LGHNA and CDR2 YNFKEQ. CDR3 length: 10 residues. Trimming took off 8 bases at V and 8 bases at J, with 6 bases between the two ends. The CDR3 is CASGGGELFF. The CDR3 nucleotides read TGTGCCAGCGGTGGGGGGGAGCTGTTTTTT.

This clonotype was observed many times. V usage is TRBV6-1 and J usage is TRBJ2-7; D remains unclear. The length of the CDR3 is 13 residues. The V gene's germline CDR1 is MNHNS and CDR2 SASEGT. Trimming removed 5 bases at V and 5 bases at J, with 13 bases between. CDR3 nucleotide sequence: TGTGCCAGCAGTCCCCACCCAGACAACGAGCAGTACTTC. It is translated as CASSPHPDNEQYF.

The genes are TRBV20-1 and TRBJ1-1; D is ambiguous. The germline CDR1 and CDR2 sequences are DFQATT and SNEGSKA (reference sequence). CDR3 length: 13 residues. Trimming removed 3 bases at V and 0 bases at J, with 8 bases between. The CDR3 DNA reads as TGCAGTGCTAGGGAAACAATGAACACTGAAGCTTTCTTT. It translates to CSARETMNTEAFF.

The DNA for the CDR3 is TGTGCCAGCAGTTTATGGTCGACTTTAGATACGCAGTATTTT. As protein: CASSLWSTLDTQYF. The V call is TRBV28, the J call TRBJ2-3; D is unclear. The CDR3 runs to 14 residues. Trimming left V 0 bases short and J 5 bases short, with 9 bases between. Per germline, CDR1 MDHEN and CDR2 SYDVKM.

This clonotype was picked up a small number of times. As DNA, the CDR3 is TGCAGTGCTAGAGATCGAGGGCTGCAGACCCAGTACTTC. Translating it yields CSARDRGLQTQYF. The chain combines TRBV20-1 with TRBJ2-5, with D possibly matching TRBD2 (5 bases). Between the trimmed V and J ends, which lost 0 bases and 6 bases, there was a span of 11 bases. This CDR3 comprises 13 residues. Germline V lookup: CDR1 DFQATT, CDR2 SNEGSKA (reference sequence).

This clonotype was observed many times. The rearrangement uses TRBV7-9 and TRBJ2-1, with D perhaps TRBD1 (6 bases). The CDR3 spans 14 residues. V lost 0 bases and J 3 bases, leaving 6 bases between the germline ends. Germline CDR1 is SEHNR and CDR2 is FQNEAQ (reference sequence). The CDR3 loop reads CASSLADSYNEQFF. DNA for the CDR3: TGTGCCAGCAGCTTAGCGGACAGCTACAATGAGCAGTTCTTC.

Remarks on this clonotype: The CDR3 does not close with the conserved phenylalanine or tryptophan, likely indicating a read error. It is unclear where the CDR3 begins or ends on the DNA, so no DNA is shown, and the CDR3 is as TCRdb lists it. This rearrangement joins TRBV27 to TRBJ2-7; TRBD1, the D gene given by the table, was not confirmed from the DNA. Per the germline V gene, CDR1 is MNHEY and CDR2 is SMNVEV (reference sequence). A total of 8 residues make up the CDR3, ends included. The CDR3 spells CASTDPWH.

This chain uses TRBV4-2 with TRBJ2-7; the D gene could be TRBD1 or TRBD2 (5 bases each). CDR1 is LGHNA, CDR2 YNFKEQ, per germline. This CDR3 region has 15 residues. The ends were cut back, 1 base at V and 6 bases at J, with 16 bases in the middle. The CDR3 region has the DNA TGTGCCAGCAGCCAAGTCACGGGGCACCCAAGCGAGCAGTACTTC. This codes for CASSQVTGHPSEQYF.

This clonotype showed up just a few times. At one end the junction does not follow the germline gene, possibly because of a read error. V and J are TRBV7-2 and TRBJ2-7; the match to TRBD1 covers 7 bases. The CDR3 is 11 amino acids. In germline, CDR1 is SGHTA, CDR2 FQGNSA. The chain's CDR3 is CASSSPGQASF. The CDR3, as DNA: TGTGCCAGCAGCTCCCCCGGACAGGCCAGCTTC.

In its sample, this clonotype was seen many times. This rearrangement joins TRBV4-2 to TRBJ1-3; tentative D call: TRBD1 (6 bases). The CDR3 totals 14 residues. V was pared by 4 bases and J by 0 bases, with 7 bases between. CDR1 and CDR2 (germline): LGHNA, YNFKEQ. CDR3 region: CASSRTDSGNTIYF. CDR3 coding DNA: TGTGCCAGCAGCCGGACAGACTCTGGAAACACCATATATTTT.

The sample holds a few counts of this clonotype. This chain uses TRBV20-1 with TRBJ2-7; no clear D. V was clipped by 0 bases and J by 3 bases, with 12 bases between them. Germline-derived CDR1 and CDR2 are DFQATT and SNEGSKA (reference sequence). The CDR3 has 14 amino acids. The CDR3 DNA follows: TGCAGTGCTAGAGATCGTCCAGGTCACTACGAGCAGTACTTC. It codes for CSARDRPGHYEQYF.

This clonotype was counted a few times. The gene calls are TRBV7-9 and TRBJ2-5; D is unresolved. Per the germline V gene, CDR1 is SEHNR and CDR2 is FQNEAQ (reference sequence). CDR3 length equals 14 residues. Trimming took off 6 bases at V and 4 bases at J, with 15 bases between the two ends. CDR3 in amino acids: CASSHTGRTETQYF. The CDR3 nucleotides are TGTGCCAGCAGTCACACCGGACGGACAGAGACCCAGTACTTC.

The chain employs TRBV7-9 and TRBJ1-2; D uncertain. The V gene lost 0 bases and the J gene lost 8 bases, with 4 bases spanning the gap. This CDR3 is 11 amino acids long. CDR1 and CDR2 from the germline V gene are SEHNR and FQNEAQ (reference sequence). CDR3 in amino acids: CASSLAEGYTF. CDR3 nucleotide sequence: TGTGCCAGCAGCTTAGCAGAGGGCTACACCTTC.

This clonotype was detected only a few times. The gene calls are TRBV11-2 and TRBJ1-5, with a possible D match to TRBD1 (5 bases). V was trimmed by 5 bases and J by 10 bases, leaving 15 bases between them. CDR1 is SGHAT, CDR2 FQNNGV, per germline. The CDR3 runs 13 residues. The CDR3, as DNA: TGTGCCAGCAGCGCCGGGACGTTCCTACCCCAGCATTTT. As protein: CASSAGTFLPQHF.

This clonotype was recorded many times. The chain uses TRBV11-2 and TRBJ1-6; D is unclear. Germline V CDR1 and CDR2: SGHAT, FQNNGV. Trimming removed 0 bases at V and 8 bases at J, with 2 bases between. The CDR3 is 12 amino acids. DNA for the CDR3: TGTGCCAGCAGCTTAGATTATTCACCCCTCCACTTT. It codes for CASSLDYSPLHF.

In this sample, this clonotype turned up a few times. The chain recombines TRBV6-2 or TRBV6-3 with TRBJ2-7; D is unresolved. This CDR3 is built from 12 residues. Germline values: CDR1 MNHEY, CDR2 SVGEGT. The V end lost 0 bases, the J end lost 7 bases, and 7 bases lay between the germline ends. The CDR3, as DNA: TGTGCCAGCAGTTACTCGACGTGGGAGCAGTACTTC. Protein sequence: CASSYSTWEQYF.